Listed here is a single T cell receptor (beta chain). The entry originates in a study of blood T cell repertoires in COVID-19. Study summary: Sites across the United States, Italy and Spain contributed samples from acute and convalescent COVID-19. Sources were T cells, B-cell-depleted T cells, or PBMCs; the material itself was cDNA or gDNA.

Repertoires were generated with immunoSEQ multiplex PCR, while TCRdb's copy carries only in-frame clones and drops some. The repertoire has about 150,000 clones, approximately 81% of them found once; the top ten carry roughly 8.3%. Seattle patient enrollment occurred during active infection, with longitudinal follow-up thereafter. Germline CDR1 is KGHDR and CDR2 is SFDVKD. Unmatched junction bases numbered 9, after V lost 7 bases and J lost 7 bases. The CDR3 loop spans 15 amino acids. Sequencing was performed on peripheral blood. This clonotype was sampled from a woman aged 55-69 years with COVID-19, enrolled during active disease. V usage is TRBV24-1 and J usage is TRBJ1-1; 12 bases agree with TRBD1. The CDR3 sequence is CATSGTGGAGFEAFF. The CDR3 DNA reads TGTGCCACCAGCGGGACAGGGGGCGCGGGGTTTGAAGCTTTCTTT.